This TCR beta chain stems from a study of blood T cell repertoires in COVID-19. Study-level background: Samples came from the United States, Italy and Spain, spanning acute and convalescent COVID-19. T cells, B-cell-depleted T cells, or PBMCs supplied cDNA or gDNA.

The CDR3 runs to 16 residues. With 0 bases removed from V and 4 bases from J, the gap between germline ends came to 13 bases. Germline CDR1 SGHRS, CDR2 YFSETQ. As processed by the authors: By means of reference gene primer amplification, nucleated cell counts were estimated. This table comes from immunoSEQ multiplex PCR, and its TCRdb copy is limited to in-frame clones, with some not included. Clone size and V and J calls were adopted from that table, with D and trimming inferred from the DNA. Among some 140,000 clones, 60% to 85% were seen once, and the ten largest hold under 2%. The sequenced sample was peripheral blood. The chain carries TRBV5-1 and TRBJ2-2; the D gene is possibly TRBD2 (6 bases). This TCR came from a man older than 75 with acute or convalescent COVID-19. CDR3 residues: CASSLAPAGSTGELFF. DNA for the CDR3: TGCGCCAGCAGCTTGGCCCCCGCGGGGAGCACCGGGGAGCTGTTTTTT.